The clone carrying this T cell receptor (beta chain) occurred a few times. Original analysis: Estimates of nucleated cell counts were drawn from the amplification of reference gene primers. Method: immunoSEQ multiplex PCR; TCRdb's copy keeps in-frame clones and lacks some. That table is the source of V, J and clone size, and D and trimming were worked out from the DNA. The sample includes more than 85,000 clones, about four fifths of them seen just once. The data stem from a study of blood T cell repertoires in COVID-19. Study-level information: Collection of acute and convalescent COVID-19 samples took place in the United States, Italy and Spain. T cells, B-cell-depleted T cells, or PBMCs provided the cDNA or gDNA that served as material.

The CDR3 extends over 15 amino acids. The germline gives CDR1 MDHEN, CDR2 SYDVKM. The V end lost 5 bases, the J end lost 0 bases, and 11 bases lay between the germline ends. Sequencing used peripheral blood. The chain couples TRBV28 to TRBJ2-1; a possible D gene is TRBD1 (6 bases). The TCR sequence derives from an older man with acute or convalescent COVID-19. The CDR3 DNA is TGTGCCAGCAGTACAGGGACCTTCTCCTACAATGAGCAGTTCTTC. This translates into CASSTGTFSYNEQFF.